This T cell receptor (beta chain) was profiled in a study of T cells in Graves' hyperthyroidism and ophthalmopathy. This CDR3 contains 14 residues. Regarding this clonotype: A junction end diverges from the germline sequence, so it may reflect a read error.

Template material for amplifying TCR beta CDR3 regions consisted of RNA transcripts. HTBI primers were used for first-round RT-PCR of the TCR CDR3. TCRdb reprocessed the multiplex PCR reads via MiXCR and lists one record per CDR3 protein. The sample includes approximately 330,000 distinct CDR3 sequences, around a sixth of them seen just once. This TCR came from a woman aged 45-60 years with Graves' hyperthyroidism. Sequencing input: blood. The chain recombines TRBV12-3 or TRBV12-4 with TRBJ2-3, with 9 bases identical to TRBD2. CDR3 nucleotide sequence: TGTGCCAGCAGTAGAGCGGGGGGTACAGATACGCATTATTTT. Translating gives CASSRAGGTDTHYF.